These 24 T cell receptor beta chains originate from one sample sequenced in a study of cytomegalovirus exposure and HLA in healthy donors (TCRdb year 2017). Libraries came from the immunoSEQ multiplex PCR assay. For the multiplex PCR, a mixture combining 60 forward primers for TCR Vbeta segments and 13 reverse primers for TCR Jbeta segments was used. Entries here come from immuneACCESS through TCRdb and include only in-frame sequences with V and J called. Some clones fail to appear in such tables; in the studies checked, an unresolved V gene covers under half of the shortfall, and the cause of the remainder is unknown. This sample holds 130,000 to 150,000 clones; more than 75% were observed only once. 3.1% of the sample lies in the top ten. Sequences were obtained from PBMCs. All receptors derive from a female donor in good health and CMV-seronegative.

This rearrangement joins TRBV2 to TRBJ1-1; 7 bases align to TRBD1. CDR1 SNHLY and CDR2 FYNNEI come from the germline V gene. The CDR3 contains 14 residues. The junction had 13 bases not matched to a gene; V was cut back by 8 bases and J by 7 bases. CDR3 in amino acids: CASRLKTGPYEAFF. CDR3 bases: TGTGCCAGCCGACTTAAGACAGGGCCCTATGAAGCTTTCTTT. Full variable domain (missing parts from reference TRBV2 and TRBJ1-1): EPEVTQTPSHQVTQMGQEVILRCVPISNHLYFYWYRQILGQKVEFLVSFYNNEISEKSEIFDDQFSVERPDGSNFTLKIRSTKLEDSAMYFCASRLKTGPYEAFFGQGTRLTVV.

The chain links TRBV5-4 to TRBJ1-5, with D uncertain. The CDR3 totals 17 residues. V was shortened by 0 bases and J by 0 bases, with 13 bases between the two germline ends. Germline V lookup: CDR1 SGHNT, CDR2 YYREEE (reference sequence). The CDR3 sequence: CASSLVALQASNQPQHF. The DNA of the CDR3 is TGTGCCAGCAGCTTGGTAGCGTTGCAGGCTAGCAATCAGCCCCAGCATTTT. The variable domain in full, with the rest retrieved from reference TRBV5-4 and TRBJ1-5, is ETGVTQSPTHLIKTRGQQVTLRCSSQSGHNTVSWYQQALGQGPQFIFQYYREEENGRGNFPPRFSGLQFPNYSSELNVNALELDDSALYLCASSLVALQASNQPQHFGDGTRLSIL.

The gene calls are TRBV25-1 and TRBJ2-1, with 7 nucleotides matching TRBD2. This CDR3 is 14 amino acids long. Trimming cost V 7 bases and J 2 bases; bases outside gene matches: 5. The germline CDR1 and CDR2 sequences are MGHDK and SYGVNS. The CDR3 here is CASKEGGTYNEQFF. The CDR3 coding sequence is TGTGCCAGCAAAGAGGGAGGGACCTACAATGAGCAGTTCTTC.

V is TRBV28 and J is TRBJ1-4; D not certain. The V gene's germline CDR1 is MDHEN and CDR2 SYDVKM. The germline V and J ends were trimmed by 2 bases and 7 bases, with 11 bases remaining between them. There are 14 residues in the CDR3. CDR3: CASSLGVTGEKLFF. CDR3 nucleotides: TGTGCCAGCAGTTTAGGAGTAACCGGTGAAAAACTGTTTTTT.

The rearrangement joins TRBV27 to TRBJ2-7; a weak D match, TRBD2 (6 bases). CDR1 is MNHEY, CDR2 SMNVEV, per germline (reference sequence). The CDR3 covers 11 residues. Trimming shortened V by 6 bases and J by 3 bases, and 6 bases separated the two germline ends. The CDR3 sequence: CASSGGYEQYF. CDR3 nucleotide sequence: TGTGCCAGCAGCGGGGGCTACGAGCAGTACTTC.

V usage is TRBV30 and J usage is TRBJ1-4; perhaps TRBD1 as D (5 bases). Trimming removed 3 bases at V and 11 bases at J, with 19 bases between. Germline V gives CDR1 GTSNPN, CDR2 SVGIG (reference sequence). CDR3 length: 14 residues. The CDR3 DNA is TGTGCCTGGAGCCCTCGCGGGAGTCGGGGCAAACTGTTTTTT. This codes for CAWSPRGSRGKLFF.

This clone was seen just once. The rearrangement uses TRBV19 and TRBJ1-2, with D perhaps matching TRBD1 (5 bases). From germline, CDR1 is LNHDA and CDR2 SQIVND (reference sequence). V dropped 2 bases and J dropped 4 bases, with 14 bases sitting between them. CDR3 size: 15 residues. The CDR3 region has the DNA TGTGCCAGTAGTATAACCGAATCAGACAGCTATGGCTACACCTTC. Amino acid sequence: CASSITESDSYGYTF. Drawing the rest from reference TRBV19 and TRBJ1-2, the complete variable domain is DGGITQSPKYLFRKEGQNVTLSCEQNLNHDAMYWYRQDPGQGLRLIYYSQIVNDFQKGDIAEGYSVSREKKESFPLTVTSAQKNPTAFYLCASSITESDSYGYTFGSGTRLTVV.

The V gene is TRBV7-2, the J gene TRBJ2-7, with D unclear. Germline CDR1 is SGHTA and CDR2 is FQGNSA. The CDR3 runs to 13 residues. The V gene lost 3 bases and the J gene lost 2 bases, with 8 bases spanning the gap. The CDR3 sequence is CASSFGRPYEQYF. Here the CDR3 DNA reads TGTGCCAGCAGCTTTGGCCGCCCCTACGAGCAGTACTTC.

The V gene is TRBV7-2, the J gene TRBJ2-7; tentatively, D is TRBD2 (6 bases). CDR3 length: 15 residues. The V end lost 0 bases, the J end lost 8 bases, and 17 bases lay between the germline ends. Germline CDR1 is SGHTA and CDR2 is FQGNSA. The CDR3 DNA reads TGTGCCAGCAGCTTAGCGACTGGGACTGGCCGCAAGCAGTACTTC. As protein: CASSLATGTGRKQYF.

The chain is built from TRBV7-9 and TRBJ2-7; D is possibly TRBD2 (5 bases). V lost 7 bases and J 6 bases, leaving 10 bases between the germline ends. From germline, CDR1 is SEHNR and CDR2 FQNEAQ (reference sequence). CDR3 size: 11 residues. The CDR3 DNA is TGTGCCAGCACCTCCAGCGGCGAGCAGTACTTC. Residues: CASTSSGEQYF.

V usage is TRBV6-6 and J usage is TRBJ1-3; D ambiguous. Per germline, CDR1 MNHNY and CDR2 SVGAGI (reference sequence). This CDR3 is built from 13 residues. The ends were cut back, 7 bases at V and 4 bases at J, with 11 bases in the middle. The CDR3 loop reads CASTWTEGNTIYF. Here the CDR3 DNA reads TGTGCCAGCACTTGGACTGAGGGAAACACCATATATTTT.

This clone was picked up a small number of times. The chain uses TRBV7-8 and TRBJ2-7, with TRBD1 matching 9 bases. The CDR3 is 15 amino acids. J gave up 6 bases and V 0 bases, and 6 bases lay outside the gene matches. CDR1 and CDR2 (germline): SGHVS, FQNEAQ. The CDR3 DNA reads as TGTGCCAGCAGCTTAGCCCCGGGACAGGGAAGCGAGCAGTACTTC. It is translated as CASSLAPGQGSEQYF.

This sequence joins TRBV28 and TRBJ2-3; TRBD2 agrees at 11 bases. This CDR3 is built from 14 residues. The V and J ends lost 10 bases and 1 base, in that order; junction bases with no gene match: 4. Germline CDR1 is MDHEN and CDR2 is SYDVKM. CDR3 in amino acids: CAITSGGRTDTQYF. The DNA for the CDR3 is TGTGCCATCACTAGCGGGGGCCGCACAGATACGCAGTATTTT. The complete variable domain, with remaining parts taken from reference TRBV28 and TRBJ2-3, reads DVKVTQSSRYLVKRTGEKVFLECVQDMDHENMFWYRQDPGLGLRLIYFSYDVKMKEKGDIPEGYSVSREKKERFSLILESASTNQTSMYLCAITSGGRTDTQYFGPGTRLTVL.

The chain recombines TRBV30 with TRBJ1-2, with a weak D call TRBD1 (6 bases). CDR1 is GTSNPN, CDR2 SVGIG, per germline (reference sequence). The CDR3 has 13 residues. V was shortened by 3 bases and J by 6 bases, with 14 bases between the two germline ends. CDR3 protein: CAWSHRVRDGYTF. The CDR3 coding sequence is TGTGCCTGGAGCCACAGGGTGAGGGATGGCTACACCTTC.

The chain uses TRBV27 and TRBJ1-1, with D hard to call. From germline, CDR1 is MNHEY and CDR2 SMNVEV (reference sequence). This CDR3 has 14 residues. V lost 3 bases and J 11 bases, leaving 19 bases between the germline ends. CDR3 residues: CASSFRQDFVEAFF. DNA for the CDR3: TGTGCCAGCAGTTTCCGGCAGGACTTCGTCGAGGCTTTCTTT.

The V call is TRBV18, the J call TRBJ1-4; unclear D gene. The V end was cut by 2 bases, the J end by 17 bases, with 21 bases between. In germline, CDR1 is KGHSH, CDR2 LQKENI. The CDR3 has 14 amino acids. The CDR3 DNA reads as TGTGCCAGCTCACCAGAACCTGGCCCGCGTGGACTTTTTTTT. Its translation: CASSPEPGPRGLFF. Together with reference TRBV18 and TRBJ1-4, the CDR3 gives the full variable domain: NAGVMQNPRHLVRRRGQEARLRCSPMKGHSHVYWYRQLPEEGLKFMVYLQKENIIDESGMPKERFSAEFPKEGPSILRIQQVVRGDSAAYFCASSPEPGPRGLFFGSGTQLSVL.

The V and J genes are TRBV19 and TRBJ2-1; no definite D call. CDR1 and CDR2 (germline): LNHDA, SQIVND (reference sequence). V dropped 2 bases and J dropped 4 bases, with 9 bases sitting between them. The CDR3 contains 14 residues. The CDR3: CASSIPTEYNEQFF. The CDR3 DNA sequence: TGTGCCAGTAGTATACCGACGGAGTACAATGAGCAGTTCTTC.

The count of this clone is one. DNA of the CDR3: TGCGCCAGCAGCTTGGCGGACAGAGTTTATGGCTACACCTTC. Protein sequence: CASSLADRVYGYTF. This chain links TRBV5-1 with TRBJ1-2; maybe TRBD1 (6 bases). From germline, CDR1 is SGHRS and CDR2 YFSETQ. Trimming cost V 0 bases and J 5 bases, with 11 bases left between them. The length of the CDR3 is 14 residues.

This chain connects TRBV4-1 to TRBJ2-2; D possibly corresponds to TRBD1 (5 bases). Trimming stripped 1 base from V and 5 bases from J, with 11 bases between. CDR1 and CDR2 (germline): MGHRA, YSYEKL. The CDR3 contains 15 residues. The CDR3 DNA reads TGCGCCAGCAGCCAAGCGACAGCCACTACCGGGGAGCTGTTTTTT. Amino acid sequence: CASSQATATTGELFF.

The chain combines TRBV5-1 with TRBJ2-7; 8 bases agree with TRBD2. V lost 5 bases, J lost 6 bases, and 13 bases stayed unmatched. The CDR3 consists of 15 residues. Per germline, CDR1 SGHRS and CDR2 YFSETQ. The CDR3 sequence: CASSLGAGDLGEQYF. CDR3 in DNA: TGCGCCAGCAGTCTCGGAGCGGGGGATTTGGGCGAGCAGTACTTC.

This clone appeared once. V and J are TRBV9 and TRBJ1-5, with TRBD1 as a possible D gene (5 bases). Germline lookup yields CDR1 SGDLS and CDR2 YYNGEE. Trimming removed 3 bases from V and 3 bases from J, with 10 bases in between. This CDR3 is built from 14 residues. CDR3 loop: CASSAGVDNQPQHF. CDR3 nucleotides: TGTGCCAGCAGCGCGGGGGTAGACAATCAGCCCCAGCATTTT.

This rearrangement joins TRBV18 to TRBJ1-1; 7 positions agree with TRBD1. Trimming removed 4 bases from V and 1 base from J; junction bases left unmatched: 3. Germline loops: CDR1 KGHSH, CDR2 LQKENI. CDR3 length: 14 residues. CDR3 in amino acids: CASSQRQGNTEAFF. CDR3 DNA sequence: TGTGCCAGCTCACAACGACAGGGGAACACTGAAGCTTTCTTT.

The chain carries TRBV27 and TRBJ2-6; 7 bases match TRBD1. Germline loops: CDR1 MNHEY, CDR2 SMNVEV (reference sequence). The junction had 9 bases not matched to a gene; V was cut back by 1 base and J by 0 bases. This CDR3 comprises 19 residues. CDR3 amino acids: CASSLFVLAGGSGANVLTF. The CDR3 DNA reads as TGTGCCAGCAGTTTATTTGTTCTGGCAGGGGGCTCTGGGGCCAACGTCCTGACTTTC.

In nucleotides, the CDR3 is TGTGCCAGCAGTGAAGACACAGGCAGGGGGCTTTTGACTGAAGCTTTCTTT. Translating gives CASSEDTGRGLLTEAFF. The gene calls are TRBV6-1 and TRBJ1-1; 8 positions agree with TRBD1. The CDR3 length is 17 residues. Germline CDR1 is MNHNS and CDR2 is SASEGT. J was trimmed by 5 bases and V by 1 base; bases with no gene match: 12.